This T cell receptor beta chain was obtained from a study of cytomegalovirus exposure and HLA in healthy donors. Trimming removed 2 bases at V and 5 bases at J, with 9 bases between. Germline V CDR1 and CDR2: ENHRY, SYGVKD. This CDR3 spans 14 amino acids. Overall study results and limits: In a later analysis, specific HLA alleles were associated with 15,000 to 20,000 TCR beta sequences at a 0.05 false discovery rate. Later analysis identified a missense DCLRE1C variant that was linked to TCR beta V- and J-gene trimming.

The PCR employed 60 Vbeta primers together with 13 Jbeta primers. Clones were read by immunoSEQ multiplex PCR, and TCRdb kept only the in-frame ones, dropping some. The sample yields approximately 160,000 clones, around 83% seen once. This clone occurred a few times. Its antigen is not known. The clonotype was recovered from a girl aged 2-10 years in good health and CMV-seropositive. The genes are TRBV10-3 and TRBJ1-4; D gene uncertain. Sequenced sample: PBMCs. CDR3: CAISEGRKNEKLFF. In nucleotides, the CDR3 is TGTGCCATCAGTGAGGGCAGGAAGAATGAAAAACTGTTTTTT.